Detailed here is one T cell receptor beta chain. Which antigen it targets is not known. The input lacks base qualities; no much larger clone sits a single base away. This record belongs to a study of T cell responses to AZD1222 COVID-19 vaccine (dated by TCRdb to the early 2020s). Notes on the research overall: TCR sequencing covered over 230 trial participants: some 210 given two doses of AZD1222 and around 26 given two doses of MenACWY control vaccine. Trial participants were enrolled by age into subgroups of 18-55, 56-69 and 70-plus years, and roughly 150, 30 and 60 TCR-sequenced participants, respectively, were included in these subgroups. Findings and caveats that apply to the study as a whole: Most participants were white British and females outnumbered males, and the authors suggested that clonal diversity may have been underestimated. Epitopes outside the regions mutated in the B.1.351 and B.1.1.7 variants were reportedly recognized by nearly half of the unique spike-specific TCRs. Because no day 14 peak-response samples were available, repertoires were characterized only after the peak T cell response. After two AZD1222 doses, both the breadth and the depth of spike-specific TCRs were significantly higher than at day 0 and than in MenACWY recipients. Conclusions about previously exposed vaccinees were limited because only six AZD1222 recipients were SARS-CoV-2 seropositive at baseline. The whole spike protein was spanned by vaccine-associated CD4 TCRs, and dominant responses were seen in regions 160-218 and 743-854. In the small 56-69-year group, the increase in depth fell short of significance, most likely because of low power.

The V end loses 3 bases and the J end loses 8 bases, and a stretch of 11 bases separates them. The cysteine opens and the phenylalanine closes a CDR3 of 13 amino acids. The kept DNA is CDR3 alone, 39 bases in frame from the first base. Sequences SNHLY (CDR1) and FYNNEI (CDR2) are obtained from the germline V gene. The CDR3 regions of human TCRbeta chains were analyzed by immunosequencing. The original methods were these. TCRs in the repertoires were compared against a reference library of SARS-CoV-2-specific TCRs that had been generated with the MIRA antigen-specificity platform. Breadth was defined as the fraction of unique TCRs that were SARS-CoV-2-associated, and depth was defined as the fraction of total T cells that were SARS-CoV-2-associated. Each spike-specific TCR was assigned to its reactive spike region and to a CD4 or CD8 class using the MIRA data. Log10-transformed breadth and depth values were compared by one-way ANOVA with Sidak's multiple comparisons tests. TCRdb stores this immuneACCESS table with in-frame sequences only. Part of the clones is absent; in the studies checked, under half of the shortfall reflects unresolved V genes, and no reason is known for the rest. V and J calls plus clone size are reproduced from that table; the DNA served to infer D and trimming. In this sample the table shows tens of thousands of clones, about 85% of which occur a single time. The ten biggest clones cover under 1.5% of the sample.

The meaning of the sample's time point label: about 28 days (+/-7) after the second vaccine dose. AZD1222 recipients whose second dose came at about 4 weeks and those whose second dose came at about 12 weeks were combined into one group, since spike-specific TCR depth and breadth did not differ between the two schedules. The vaccinee samples were drawn from two UK trials, COV001 and COV002, one of which was a single-blind randomized controlled phase 2/3 trial testing AZD1222 (ChAdOx1 nCoV-19) in healthy adults. For TCRbeta chain sequencing, PBMC samples were collected from trial participants at day 0 and at day 28 after the second dose.

Recombination joined TRBV2 with TRBJ2-1, with no D gene named confidently. The receptor was derived from an adult who received the AZD1222 COVID-19 vaccine. Source: peripheral blood, taken 28 days after the second AZD1222 dose. CDR3 protein: CASSDLRIYEQFF. The DNA sequence is TGTGCCAGCAGTGATCTCCGGATCTATGAGCAGTTCTTC.